This entry lists 5 T cell receptor beta chains sequenced from one sample in a study of a mutant IDH1 vaccine in newly diagnosed glioma. Assay: immunoSEQ multiplex PCR; the TCRdb copy retains only in-frame clones and omits some. Seen here are 55,000 or so clones, over 75% observed once, and the top ten hold 2.4%. This sample's time point: week 11, during vaccination. The content of each vaccine dose was 300 ug of mutant IDH1 20-mer peptide, and topical imiquimod accompanied it. No antigen has been assigned to these receptors. The sample in question was PBMCs, obtained from a glioma patient whose treatment included an IDH1 peptide vaccine. The receptors shown here come from a man in his forties or fifties with glioma.

The chain's CDR3 is CASSRNSGGLQETQYF. Written as DNA, the CDR3 is TGTGCCAGCAGCCGGAATAGCGGGGGCCTTCAAGAGACCCAGTACTTC. The V call is TRBV7-2, the J call TRBJ2-5; 9 bases match TRBD2. This CDR3 contains 16 residues. The trim removed 5 bases at V and 2 bases at J, leaving 9 bases unmatched. The germline CDR1 and CDR2 sequences are SGHTA and FQGNSA. Complete variable domain (other parts from reference TRBV7-2 and TRBJ2-5): GAGVSQSPSNKVTEKGKDVELRCDPISGHTALYWYRQSLGQGLEFLIYFQGNSAPDKSGLPSDRFSAERTGGSVSTLTIQRTQQEDSAVYLCASSRNSGGLQETQYFGPGTRLLVL.

CDR3: CASSQYIGTANRNQPQHF. CDR3 DNA sequence: TGCGCCAGCAGCCAGTATATCGGGACAGCGAACCGTAATCAGCCCCAGCATTTT. The chain is built from TRBV4-1 and TRBJ1-5, with 7 bases aligning to TRBD1. The CDR3 covers 18 residues. CDR1 and CDR2 (germline): MGHRA, YSYEKL. With 3 bases clipped from V and 4 bases from J, the junction kept 15 bases outside the gene matches.

The rearrangement uses TRBV19 and TRBJ2-3; 7 nucleotides line up with TRBD2. There are 16 residues in the CDR3. Per the germline V gene, CDR1 is LNHDA and CDR2 is SQIVND (reference sequence). V gave up 5 bases and J gave up 1 base; unmatched junction bases: 9. DNA for the CDR3: TGTGCCAGTAGTGTGTCGTGGCGGGAGCGCACAGATACGCAGTATTTT. It codes for CASSVSWRERTDTQYF.

A single count supports this clone. This chain connects TRBV7-9 to TRBJ2-3; the match to TRBD2 covers 7 bases. This CDR3 contains 14 residues. Unmatched junction bases numbered 3, after V lost 2 bases and J lost 4 bases. Germline loops: CDR1 SEHNR, CDR2 FQNEAQ (reference sequence). The DNA of the CDR3 is TGTGCCAGCAGCTTACGGGGGGACCCAGATACGCAGTATTTT. Translating it yields CASSLRGDPDTQYF. Combining the CDR3 with reference TRBV7-9 and TRBJ2-3 gives the whole variable domain DTGVSQNPRHKITKRGQNVTFRCDPISEHNRLYWYRQTLGQGPEFLTYFQNEAQLEKSRLLSDRFSAERPKGSFSTLEIQRTEQGDSAMYLCASSLRGDPDTQYFGPGTRLTVL.

The rearrangement joins TRBV14 to TRBJ2-7; TRBD2 matches at 12 bases. With 5 bases clipped from V and 3 bases from J, the junction kept 5 bases outside the gene matches. The CDR3 consists of 15 residues. Looked up from germline, CDR1 is SGHDN and CDR2 is FVKESK. Here the CDR3 reads CASSSGTSGLYEQYF. The CDR3 bases are TGTGCCAGCAGCTCCGGGACTAGCGGGCTCTACGAGCAGTACTTC.